One and the same sample provided the 7 T cell receptor beta chains below, sequenced in a study of shared clonotypes between healthy human individuals (dated by TCRdb to 2018 to 2021). Preparation of the library involved the immunoSEQ multiplex PCR assay. The clones in this table, taken by TCRdb from immuneACCESS, are in-frame only. Not every clone is retained; where verified, under half of the shortfall comes from an unresolved V gene, and the cause of the rest is unknown. This sample lists over 700,000 clones; 72% were detected once. The top ten clones comprise roughly 1.8% of the sample. Sequencing used memory CD4+ T cells sorted from blood. According to the study, the label for this sample's cell subset or site signals: CD45RA-negative fraction. These receptors all come from a young woman in good health.

This clone was picked up a small number of times. The chain joins TRBV5-1 to TRBJ2-1; the D is unclear. The V end was cut by 0 bases, the J end by 1 base, with 5 bases between. Germline-derived CDR1 and CDR2 are SGHRS and YFSETQ. The CDR3 covers 14 residues. CDR3 coding DNA: TGCGCCAGCAGCTTGGATGTGTCCTACAATGAGCAGTTCTTC. It is translated as CASSLDVSYNEQFF.

The chain combines TRBV5-1 with TRBJ2-3, with 7 bases aligning to TRBD2. This CDR3 is built from 14 residues. Trimming removed 5 bases from V and 3 bases from J; junction bases left unmatched: 6. Germline V gives CDR1 SGHRS, CDR2 YFSETQ. The CDR3 region has the DNA TGCGCCAGCAGACGCGGGAGCGGAACAGATACGCAGTATTTT. As protein: CASRRGSGTDTQYF.

This clone was seen a few times. This chain links TRBV19 with TRBJ2-3; 8 bases align to TRBD2. CDR3 length: 13 residues. Trimming at V came to 6 bases and at J to 3 bases, leaving 2 bases not matched to a gene. Germline V gene sequence: CDR1 LNHDA, CDR2 SQIVND (reference sequence). CDR3 nucleotide sequence: TGTGCCAGTAGCGGGAGGGTGACAGATACGCAGTATTTT. Its translation: CASSGRVTDTQYF.

V is TRBV2 and J is TRBJ2-7; TRBD1 might be the D (6 bases). The CDR3 totals 15 residues. Per germline, CDR1 SNHLY and CDR2 FYNNEI. The V gene lost 2 bases and the J gene lost 4 bases, with 15 bases spanning the gap. CDR3 bases: TGTGCCAGCAGTGAATTCTCAGGGGCAGGTTACGAGCAGTACTTC. Residues: CASSEFSGAGYEQYF. The whole variable domain, filled in from reference TRBV2 and TRBJ2-7, reads EPEVTQTPSHQVTQMGQEVILRCVPISNHLYFYWYRQILGQKVEFLVSFYNNEISEKSEIFDDQFSVERPDGSNFTLKIRSTKLEDSAMYFCASSEFSGAGYEQYFGPGTRLTVT.

This clone was detected only a few times. The chain couples TRBV19 to TRBJ2-2; 8 bases match TRBD1. The CDR3 totals 15 residues. CDR1 and CDR2 (germline): LNHDA, SQIVND (reference sequence). Trimming at V came to 6 bases and at J to 1 base, leaving 4 bases not matched to a gene. DNA of the CDR3: TGTGCCAGTAGGACAGGGGCACTGAACACCGGGGAGCTGTTTTTT. Residues: CASRTGALNTGELFF.

This rearrangement joins TRBV19 to TRBJ2-5; D uncertain. Germline V gene sequence: CDR1 LNHDA, CDR2 SQIVND (reference sequence). This CDR3 is 15 amino acids long. V was cut by 8 bases and J by 4 bases, with 20 bases left in between. This chain's CDR3 is CASQPTEKALETQYF. The CDR3 DNA follows: TGTGCCAGTCAACCGACGGAGAAAGCCCTAGAGACCCAGTACTTC.

This chain links TRBV19 with TRBJ2-2; D remains ambiguous. V was pared by 7 bases and J by 1 base, with 10 bases between. The CDR3 runs to 14 residues. CDR1 is LNHDA and CDR2 is SQIVND in the germline V gene (reference sequence). In nucleotides, the CDR3 is TGTGCCAGTAAATCTTATAGGAACACCGGGGAGCTGTTTTTT. Encoded protein: CASKSYRNTGELFF.